The 13 T cell receptor beta chains presented below share a single source sample, sequenced in a study of cytomegalovirus exposure and HLA in healthy donors. A multiplex PCR was run with 60 Vbeta primers and 13 Jbeta primers. Produced via immunoSEQ multiplex PCR; TCRdb's table is partial and in-frame only. The data show fewer than 150,000 clones, with 73% seen just once and around 4.1% held by the top ten. Sequencing was performed on PBMCs. The receptors derive from a woman aged 35 to 49 in good health and CMV-seronegative.

The V and J genes are TRBV5-4 and TRBJ1-3; D is uncertain. The length of the CDR3 is 13 residues. Trimming took off 3 bases at V and 4 bases at J, with 8 bases between the two ends. Per the germline V gene, CDR1 is SGHNT and CDR2 is YYREEE (reference sequence). The CDR3 region has the DNA TGTGCCAGCAGCTCACAACAGGGAAACACCATATATTTT. Translating gives CASSSQQGNTIYF.

Points on this clone: As the CDR3 is not closed by the conserved phenylalanine or tryptophan, this likely results from a read error. V and J are TRBV29-1 and TRBJ1-2, with a tentative D call TRBD1 (5 bases). The CDR3 is 14 amino acids. Germline V gene lookup returns CDR1 SQVTM and CDR2 ANQGSEA. V lost 3 bases, J lost 4 bases, and 15 bases lay in between. The CDR3 spells CSVEGGNSGYGYTL. CDR3 nucleotides: TGCAGCGTTGAGGGGGGGAACAGCGGCTATGGCTACACCTTA.

The chain uses TRBV10-3 and TRBJ1-2, with D possibly being TRBD1 (6 bases). Deletions cut 6 bases from V and 9 bases from J, with 17 bases between. Germline lookup yields CDR1 ENHRY and CDR2 SYGVKD. This CDR3 comprises 13 residues. DNA of the CDR3: TGTGCCATCAGCCAGGACAGTCAATGGAGCTACACCTTC. It encodes CAISQDSQWSYTF.

The chain carries TRBV25-1 and TRBJ1-1; 7 bases match TRBD1. V lost 5 bases, J lost 3 bases, and 15 bases stayed unmatched. This CDR3 contains 17 residues. The germline V gene encodes CDR1 MGHDK and CDR2 SYGVNS. CDR3 region: CASSPHGRGRSDTEAFF. CDR3 nucleotide sequence: TGTGCCAGCAGTCCCCACGGAAGGGGGCGGTCTGACACTGAAGCTTTCTTT.

The V and J genes are TRBV30 and TRBJ2-3, with 10 nucleotides matching TRBD2. The ends lost 4 bases at V and 4 bases at J; junction bases unmatched: 8. CDR3 length: 15 amino acids. Germline V CDR1 and CDR2: GTSNPN, SVGIG (reference sequence). The CDR3 sequence is CAWTLASGRSDTQYF. The CDR3 bases are TGTGCCTGGACCCTAGCTAGCGGGAGATCAGATACGCAGTATTTT.

CDR3 coding DNA: TGTGCCAGTTCAAAGACCGGGACTAGTTACAATGAGCAGTTCTTC. Translated, it gives CASSKTGTSYNEQFF. The chain joins TRBV19 to TRBJ2-1; TRBD2 matches at 8 bases. V was clipped by 8 bases and J by 4 bases; unmatched bases: 10. In germline, CDR1 is LNHDA, CDR2 SQIVND (reference sequence). The CDR3 extends over 15 amino acids.

This clone was seen just once. The gene calls are TRBV28 and TRBJ1-5; D is unclear. CDR3 length: 14 residues. V lost 5 bases, J lost 5 bases, and 13 bases lay in between. Looked up from germline, CDR1 is MDHEN and CDR2 is SYDVKM. For the CDR3, the DNA is TGTGCCAGCAGTCCCTCGTTGCGGGATCAGCCCCAGCATTTT. Its protein product is CASSPSLRDQPQHF.

This clone was seen more than once but under ten times. V gene TRBV6-1 combines with J gene TRBJ2-3, with D tentatively TRBD2 (5 bases). This CDR3 comprises 10 residues. V was clipped by 6 bases and J by 7 bases, with 5 bases between them. Germline CDR1 MNHNS, CDR2 SASEGT. The CDR3 DNA sequence: TGTGCCAGCAGGGACTATACGCAGTATTTT. Its translation is CASRDYTQYF.

J is TRBJ1-4 and V is TRBV5-1; D may be TRBD1 (5 bases). V was clipped by 3 bases and J by 3 bases, with 9 bases between them. This CDR3 is built from 14 residues. The germline V gene encodes CDR1 SGHRS and CDR2 YFSETQ. The CDR3 protein is CASSYQGSNEKLFF. The CDR3 region has the DNA TGCGCCAGCAGCTACCAGGGTTCTAATGAAAAACTGTTTTTT.

The sample holds one count of this clone. V usage is TRBV4-3 and J usage is TRBJ2-1, with 16 bases fitting TRBD2. The V segment lost 2 bases and the J segment 7 bases; nucleotides outside the gene matches: 11. Germline CDR1 and CDR2: LGHNA and YSLEER. This CDR3 spans 19 amino acids. This CDR3 reads CASSQRWGTSGGARNEQFF. Written as DNA, the CDR3 is TGCGCCAGCAGCCAAAGGTGGGGGACTAGCGGGGGGGCGCGGAATGAGCAGTTCTTC.

This chain joins TRBV6-1 and TRBJ1-2; unclear D gene. Germline CDR1 reads MNHNS; CDR2 reads SASEGT. The CDR3 contains 14 residues. The germline V and J ends were trimmed by 7 bases and 7 bases, with 19 bases remaining between them. The CDR3 bases are TGTGCCAGCACCTCGGGCCTCTGGGAGGGTGGCTACACCTTC. It encodes CASTSGLWEGGYTF.

The chain recombines TRBV2 with TRBJ2-5; TRBD2 might be the D (6 bases). Germline-derived CDR1 and CDR2 are SNHLY and FYNNEI. CDR3 length: 13 residues. V was pared by 8 bases and J by 5 bases, with 15 bases between. In DNA, the CDR3 is TGTGCCAGCTTACGGGCGGGGTGGGAGACCCAGTACTTC. Translated, it gives CASLRAGWETQYF.

This chain connects TRBV9 to TRBJ1-2; 7 bases are shared with TRBD1. CDR1 and CDR2 (germline): SGDLS, YYNGEE. The CDR3 contains 13 residues. With 4 bases clipped from V and 4 bases from J, the junction kept 4 bases outside the gene matches. CDR3 bases: TGTGCCAGCAGCACGACAGGGATCTATGGCTACACCTTC. It translates to CASSTTGIYGYTF.